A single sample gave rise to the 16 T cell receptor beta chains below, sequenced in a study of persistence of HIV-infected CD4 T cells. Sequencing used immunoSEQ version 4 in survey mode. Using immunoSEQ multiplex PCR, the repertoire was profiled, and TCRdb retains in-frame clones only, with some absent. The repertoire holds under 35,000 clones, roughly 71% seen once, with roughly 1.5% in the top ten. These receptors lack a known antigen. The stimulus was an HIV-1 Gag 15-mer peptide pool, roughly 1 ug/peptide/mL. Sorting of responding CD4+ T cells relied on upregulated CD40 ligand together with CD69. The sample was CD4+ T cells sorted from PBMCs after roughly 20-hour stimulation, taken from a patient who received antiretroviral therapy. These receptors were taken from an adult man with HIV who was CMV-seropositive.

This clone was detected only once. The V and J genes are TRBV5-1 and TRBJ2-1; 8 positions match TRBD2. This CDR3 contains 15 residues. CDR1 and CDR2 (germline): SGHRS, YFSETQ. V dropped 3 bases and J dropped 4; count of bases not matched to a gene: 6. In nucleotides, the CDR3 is TGCGCCAGCAGCTCGGAGCGGGGGCTTTACAATGAGCAGTTCTTC. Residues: CASSSERGLYNEQFF.

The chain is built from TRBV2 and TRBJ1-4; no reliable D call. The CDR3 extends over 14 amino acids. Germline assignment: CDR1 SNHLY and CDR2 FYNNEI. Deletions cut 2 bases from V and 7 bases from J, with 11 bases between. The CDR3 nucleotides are TGTGCCAGCAGTGAACGACGCAATACTGAAAAACTGTTTTTT. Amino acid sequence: CASSERRNTEKLFF.

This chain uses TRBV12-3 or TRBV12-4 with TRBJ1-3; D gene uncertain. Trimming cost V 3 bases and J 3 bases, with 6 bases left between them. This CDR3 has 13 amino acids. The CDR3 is CASSFVGGNTIYF. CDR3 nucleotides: TGTGCCAGCAGTTTCGTCGGTGGAAACACCATATATTTT.

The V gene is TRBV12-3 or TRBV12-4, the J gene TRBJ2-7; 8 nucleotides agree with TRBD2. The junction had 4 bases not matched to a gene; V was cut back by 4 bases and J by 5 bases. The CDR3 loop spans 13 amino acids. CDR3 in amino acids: CASSSGGAHEQYF. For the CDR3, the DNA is TGTGCCAGCAGTTCCGGGGGGGCCCACGAGCAGTACTTC.

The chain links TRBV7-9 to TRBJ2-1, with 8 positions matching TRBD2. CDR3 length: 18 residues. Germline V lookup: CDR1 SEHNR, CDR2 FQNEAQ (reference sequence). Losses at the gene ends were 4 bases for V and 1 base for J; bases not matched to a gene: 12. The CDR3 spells CASSSPRGRGGSYNEQFF. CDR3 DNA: TGTGCCAGCAGCTCCCCTCGGGGTCGGGGGGGGTCCTACAATGAGCAGTTCTTC.

In nucleotides, the CDR3 is TGCGCCAGCAGCTTGGCCGGGGTTTCCTACGAGCAGTACTTC. This gives the protein CASSLAGVSYEQYF. This chain links TRBV5-1 with TRBJ2-7; TRBD2 might be the D (5 bases). With 0 bases removed from V and 1 base from J, the gap between germline ends came to 8 bases. Germline V gene sequence: CDR1 SGHRS, CDR2 YFSETQ. CDR3 length equals 14 residues.

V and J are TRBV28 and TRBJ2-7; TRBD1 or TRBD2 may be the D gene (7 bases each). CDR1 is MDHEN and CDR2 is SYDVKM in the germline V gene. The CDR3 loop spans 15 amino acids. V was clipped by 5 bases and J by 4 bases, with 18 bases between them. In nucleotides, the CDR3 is TGTGCCAGCAGTCCCCTGACAGGGAGGGGATACGAGCAGTACTTC. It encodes CASSPLTGRGYEQYF.

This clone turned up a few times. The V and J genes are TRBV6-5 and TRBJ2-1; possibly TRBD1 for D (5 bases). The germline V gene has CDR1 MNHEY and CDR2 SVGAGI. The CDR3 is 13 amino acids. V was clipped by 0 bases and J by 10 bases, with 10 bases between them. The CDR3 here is CASSYSGDWEQFF. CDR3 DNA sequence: TGTGCCAGCAGTTACTCAGGGGATTGGGAGCAGTTCTTC.

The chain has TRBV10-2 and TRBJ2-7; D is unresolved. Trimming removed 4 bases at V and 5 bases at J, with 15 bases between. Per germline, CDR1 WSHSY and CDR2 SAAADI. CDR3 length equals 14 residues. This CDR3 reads CASSAVSGPHEQYF. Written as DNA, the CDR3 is TGCGCCAGCAGTGCCGTTTCCGGGCCCCACGAGCAGTACTTC.

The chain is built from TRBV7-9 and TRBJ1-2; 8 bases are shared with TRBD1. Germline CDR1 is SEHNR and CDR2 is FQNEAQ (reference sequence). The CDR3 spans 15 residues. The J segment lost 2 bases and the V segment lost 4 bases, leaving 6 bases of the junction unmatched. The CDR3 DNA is TGTGCCAGCAGCTCCCAGACAGGGGCCAACTATGGCTACACCTTC. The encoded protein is CASSSQTGANYGYTF.

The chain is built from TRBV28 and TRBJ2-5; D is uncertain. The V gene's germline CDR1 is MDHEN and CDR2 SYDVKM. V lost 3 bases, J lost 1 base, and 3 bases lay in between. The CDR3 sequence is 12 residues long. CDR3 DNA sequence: TGTGCCAGCAGTTTCTCCCAAGAGACCCAGTACTTC. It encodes CASSFSQETQYF.

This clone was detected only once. For the CDR3, the DNA is TGTGCCAGCAGCCAAGATCGCTCGGGGGTAAAAGCTAATGAAAAACTGTTTTTT. The encoded protein is CASSQDRSGVKANEKLFF. The chain uses TRBV14 and TRBJ1-4; D might be TRBD1 (5 bases). The germline V and J ends were trimmed by 0 bases and 3 bases, with 17 bases remaining between them. Germline V lookup: CDR1 SGHDN, CDR2 FVKESK. CDR3 length: 18 amino acids.

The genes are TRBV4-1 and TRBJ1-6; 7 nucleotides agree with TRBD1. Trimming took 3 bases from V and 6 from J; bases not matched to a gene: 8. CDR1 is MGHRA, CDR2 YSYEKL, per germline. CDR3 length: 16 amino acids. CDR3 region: CASSHPGGNGNSPLHF. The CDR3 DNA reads TGCGCCAGCAGCCATCCAGGGGGAAACGGTAATTCACCCCTCCACTTT.

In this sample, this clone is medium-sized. The CDR3 nucleotides are TGTGCCAGCAGCCAAGGACTAGGAGGTTTCACCGGGGAGCTGTTTTTT. It is translated as CASSQGLGGFTGELFF. V gene TRBV3-1 (or the pseudogene TRBV3-2) combines with J gene TRBJ2-2; tentatively, D is TRBD2 (6 bases). Trimming stripped 1 base from V and 4 bases from J, with 13 bases between. Germline values: CDR1 LGHDT, CDR2 YNNKEL (reference sequence). CDR3 length: 16 residues.

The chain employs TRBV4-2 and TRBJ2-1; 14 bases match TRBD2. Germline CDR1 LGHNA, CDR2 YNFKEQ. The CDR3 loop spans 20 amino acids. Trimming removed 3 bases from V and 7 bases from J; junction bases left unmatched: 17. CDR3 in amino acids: CASSQTARTSGGSARNEQFF. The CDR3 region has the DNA TGTGCCAGCAGCCAGACCGCCCGGACTAGCGGGGGGTCTGCGAGGAATGAGCAGTTCTTC.

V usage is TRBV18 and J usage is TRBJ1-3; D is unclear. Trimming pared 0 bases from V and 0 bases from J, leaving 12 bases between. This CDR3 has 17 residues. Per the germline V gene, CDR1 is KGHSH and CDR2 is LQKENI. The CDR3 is CASSPPRTGSSGNTIYF. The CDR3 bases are TGTGCCAGCTCACCACCTCGGACGGGGAGCTCTGGAAACACCATATATTTT.